A selection of T cell receptor beta chains follows, all from one sample in a study of memory CD4+ T cells and cytomegalovirus serostatus. Measured with immunoSEQ multiplex PCR; TCRdb has only the in-frame clones, and not every one. The repertoire holds over 35,000 clones, over 60% seen once, with less than 0.85% in the top ten. The sample consisted of memory CD4+ T cells from blood. Receptors were obtained from an adult in good health and CMV-seronegative. Both conserved end residues are part of each CDR3. The D gene is left open where the match is weak. Clone size appears in some rows only: once, few, many, or a class for an expanded clone.

v_call	j_call	clone_size	d_call	cdr3_nt	cdr3_aa
TRBV2	TRBJ1-1	few	.	TGTGCCAGCAGTCAGCGGAACACTGAAGCTTTCTTT	CASSQRNTEAFF
TRBV30	TRBJ2-7	.	.	TGTGCCTGGGAGACGGAGTACGAGCAGTACTTC	CAWETEYEQYF
TRBV30	TRBJ2-7	.	.	TGTGCCTGGAGTGTACGGAGCCCCTACGAGCAGTACTTC	CAWSVRSPYEQYF
TRBV2	TRBJ2-7	.	TRBD1	TGTGCCAGCAGTGACGGGACAGGGAGCTACGAGCAGTACTTC	CASSDGTGSYEQYF
TRBV5-1	TRBJ1-2	.	.	TGCGCCAGCAGCTGGAAAGGTGGTGAAGATGGCTACACCTTC	CASSWKGGEDGYTF
TRBV5-1	TRBJ1-1	.	.	TGCGCCAGCAGCCCATATACAGGACAGACGAACACTGAAGCTTTCTTT	CASSPYTGQTNTEAFF
TRBV20-1	TRBJ2-5	.	.	TGCACTGGACAGATAGAAGAGACCCAGTACTTC	CTGQIEETQYF
TRBV5-1	TRBJ2-1	.	TRBD2	TGCGCCAGCAGCCTGGGACTAGCGGTGAATGAGCAGTTCTTC	CASSLGLAVNEQFF
TRBV7-2	TRBJ1-4	.	TRBD1	TGTGCCAGCAGCGGCCGGACAGGGTACACCGCAACTAATGAAAAACTGTTTTTT	CASSGRTGYTATNEKLFF
TRBV6-6	TRBJ2-5	.	TRBD1	TGTGCCAGCAGCCCGACAGGGGTGGTGGAGACCCAGTACTTC	CASSPTGVVETQYF
TRBV6-1	TRBJ1-2	.	TRBD1	TGTGCCAGCCTTGCTCGGGACAGGGGGCCTGGCTACACCTTC	CASLARDRGPGYTF
TRBV7-9	TRBJ1-2	few	TRBD1	TGTGCCAGCAGCTCCCTATCCACAGGGGGCTGGGGCTACACCTTC	CASSSLSTGGWGYTF
TRBV18	TRBJ2-6	.	.	TGTGCCAGCTCACCACTGGGGAGGACACTCTCTGGGGCCAACGTCCTGACTTTC	CASSPLGRTLSGANVLTF
TRBV30	TRBJ1-3	.	.	TGTGCCTGGATTAGAAGGCGCGGAAACACCATATATTTT	CAWIRRRGNTIYF
TRBV5-6	TRBJ2-3	.	.	TGTGCCAGCAGCCAGACTAGCACAGATACGCAGTATTTT	CASSQTSTDTQYF
TRBV13	TRBJ2-2	.	TRBD1	TGTGCCAGCACCCTGCCGAGGGGGCGTGGGTCCGGGGAGCTGTTTTTT	CASTLPRGRGSGELFF
TRBV10-3	TRBJ1-4	.	TRBD1	TGTGCCATCAGTCCAGGGGGCGCGGCGGAAAAACTGTTTTTT	CAISPGGAAEKLFF
TRBV5-1	TRBJ2-5	.	.	TGCGCCAGCAGCCCCGGAGCAGGGGTAACTCAAGAGACCCAGTACTTC	CASSPGAGVTQETQYF
TRBV18	TRBJ1-1	medium-sized	.	TGTGCCAGCTCACCACAGGGGAAGAACACTGAAGCTTTCTTT	CASSPQGKNTEAFF
TRBV5-4	TRBJ1-2	few	.	TGTGCCAGCAGCTTCCAATACTCTGGCTACACCTTC	CASSFQYSGYTF
TRBV27	TRBJ1-2	few	.	TGTGCCAGCAGTTTAATCGGGGGGTATGGCTACACCTTC	CASSLIGGYGYTF
TRBV5-1	TRBJ2-1	.	.	TGCGCCAGCAGGGGTCCCGACTACAATGAGCAGTTCTTC	CASRGPDYNEQFF
TRBV6-1	TRBJ1-5	.	.	TGTGCCAGCAGTGAACCCCCTCCAAAAGGAGGCAATCAGCCCCAGCATTTT	CASSEPPPKGGNQPQHF
TRBV7-9	TRBJ2-5	.	.	TGTGCCAGCAGCCGATTAGGGTCTGACTGGACTGGTCAAGAGACCCAGTACTTC	CASSRLGSDWTGQETQYF
TRBV7-3	TRBJ1-1	few	TRBD1	TGTGCCAGCAGCTTAAAGGGACAGGGTACTGAAGCTTTCTTT	CASSLKGQGTEAFF
TRBV6-1	TRBJ1-3	few	.	TGTGCCAGCAGTGAATTAACAGGTCACTCTGGAAACACCATATATTTT	CASSELTGHSGNTIYF
TRBV7-2	TRBJ1-1	few	.	TGTGCCAGCAGCTTAGTGGCGGGGAACACTGAAGCTTTCTTT	CASSLVAGNTEAFF
TRBV10-3	TRBJ2-5	.	.	TGTGCCATCAGTGACACCGGGACATCGCAAGAGACCCAGTACTTC	CAISDTGTSQETQYF
TRBV12-5	TRBJ1-5	.	.	TGTGCTAGTGGTTTGGAGCGGACAGACTATCAGCCCCAGCATTTT	CASGLERTDYQPQHF
TRBV2	TRBJ1-1	.	.	TGTGCCAGCAGTGAATTAACGGGGAACACTGAAGCTTTCTTT	CASSELTGNTEAFF
TRBV6-5	TRBJ2-7	.	TRBD2	TGTGCCAGCAGTTTAACTAGCGGTACCTACGAGCAGTACTTC	CASSLTSGTYEQYF
TRBV30	TRBJ2-2	.	.	TGTGCCTGGAATCCCGGGCGGATCACCGGGGAGCTGTTTTTT	CAWNPGRITGELFF
TRBV6-6	TRBJ2-3	.	.	TGTGCCAGCAGTTCCCGGGACACGTCAGATACGCAGTATTTT	CASSSRDTSDTQYF
TRBV6-6	TRBJ1-5	.	.	TGTGCCAGCAGTTATACCCAGGGTAATCAGCCCCAGCATTTT	CASSYTQGNQPQHF
TRBV4-2	TRBJ2-2	.	TRBD2	TGTGCCAGCAGCGGACTCGGGACTAGCGGGAACACCGGGGAGCTGTTTTTT	CASSGLGTSGNTGELFF
TRBV6-1	TRBJ2-2	.	.	TGTGCCAGCAGTAGTGTAGGGTACAACACCGGGGAGCTGTTTTTT	CASSSVGYNTGELFF
TRBV19	TRBJ1-6	.	TRBD1	TGTGCCAGTAGTGAGGGACAGGGGGCTTCACCCCTCCACTTT	CASSEGQGASPLHF
TRBV4-1	TRBJ2-6	.	.	TGCGCCAGCAGCCTAGGGGGGACAGCCAATTCTGGGGCCAACGTCCTGACTTTC	CASSLGGTANSGANVLTF
TRBV5-4	TRBJ1-4	.	.	TGTGCCAGCAGCTTGGAGGGCAAGAATGAAAAACTGTTTTTT	CASSLEGKNEKLFF
TRBV5-4	TRBJ2-6	few	.	TGTGCCAGCAGCCACCGACACTCTGGGGCCAACGTCCTGACTTTC	CASSHRHSGANVLTF
TRBV7-9	TRBJ2-7	once	TRBD2	TGTGCCAGCAGCTATAGGACTAGCGGGGGGACTCCCCACGAGCAGTACTTC	CASSYRTSGGTPHEQYF
TRBV9	TRBJ1-2	.	.	TGTGCCAGCAGCGTAGAGGTAGGGCGGGGCGGCTACACCTTC	CASSVEVGRGGYTF
TRBV6-1	TRBJ1-2	.	.	TGTGCCAGCAGTGAAAGGTACAGACTTGGGAACTATGGCTACACCTTC	CASSERYRLGNYGYTF
TRBV6-1	TRBJ1-5	.	.	TGTGCCAGCAGTGGGACAGCCTACAATCAGCCCCAGCATTTT	CASSGTAYNQPQHF
TRBV9	TRBJ1-1	.	.	TGTGCCAGCAGCGTAGTAGGTTCCACTGAAGCTTTCTTT	CASSVVGSTEAFF
TRBV27	TRBJ1-1	.	.	TGTGCCAGCAGTAGGGGGGGTATGAACACTGAAGCTTTCTTT	CASSRGGMNTEAFF
TRBV20-1	TRBJ1-1	few	.	TGCAGTGCTAGAGACTACACTGAAGCTTTCTTT	CSARDYTEAFF
TRBV30	TRBJ2-7	.	.	TGTGCCTCGGGCGAGGGACCCTACGAGCAGTACTTC	CASGEGPYEQYF
TRBV29-1	TRBJ1-1	medium-sized	.	TGCAGCGCCGCGGGGGGGTACACTGAAGCTTTCTTT	CSAAGGYTEAFF
TRBV2	TRBJ1-1	few	.	TGTGCCAGCAGTGAAACGTCCCTCCCGAACACTGAAGCTTTCTTT	CASSETSLPNTEAFF